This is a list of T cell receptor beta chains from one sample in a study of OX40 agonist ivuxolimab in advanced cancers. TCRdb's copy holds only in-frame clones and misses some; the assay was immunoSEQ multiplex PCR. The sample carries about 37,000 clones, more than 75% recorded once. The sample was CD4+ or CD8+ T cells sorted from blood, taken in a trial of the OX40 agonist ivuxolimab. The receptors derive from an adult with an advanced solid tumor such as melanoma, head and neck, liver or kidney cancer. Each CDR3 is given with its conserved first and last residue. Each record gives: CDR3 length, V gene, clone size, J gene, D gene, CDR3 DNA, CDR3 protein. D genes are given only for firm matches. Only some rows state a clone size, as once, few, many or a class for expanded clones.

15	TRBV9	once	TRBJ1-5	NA	TGTGCCAGCAGCGTAGGTTCCCATAGCAATCAGCCCCAGCATTTT	CASSVGSHSNQPQHF
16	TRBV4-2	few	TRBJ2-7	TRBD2	TGTGCCAGCAGCGTGGCAAGCGGGGGGGCCTGGTACGAGCAGTACTTC	CASSVASGGAWYEQYF
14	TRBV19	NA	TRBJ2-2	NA	TGTGCCAGTACAGGGGTCCTATACACCGGGGAGCTGTTTTTT	CASTGVLYTGELFF
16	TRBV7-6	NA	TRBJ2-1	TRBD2	TGTGCCAGCAGCGCCGGGGCGGGGGGGCACGGTGATGAGCAGTTCTTC	CASSAGAGGHGDEQFF
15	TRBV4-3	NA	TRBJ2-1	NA	TGCGCCAGCAGCCAAGATGAGGGTCTCTACAATGAGCAGTTCTTC	CASSQDEGLYNEQFF
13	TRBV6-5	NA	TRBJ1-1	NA	TGTGCCAGCATTGATTGGGGTTCCACTGAAGCTTTCTTT	CASIDWGSTEAFF
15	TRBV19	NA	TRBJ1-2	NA	TGTGCCAGTAGTATATTGGGGTTTTCAAACTATGGCTACACCTTC	CASSILGFSNYGYTF
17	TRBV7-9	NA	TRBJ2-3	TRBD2	TGTGCCAGCAGCTTACCTGGACTAGCGGGGAGCACAGATACGCAGTATTTT	CASSLPGLAGSTDTQYF
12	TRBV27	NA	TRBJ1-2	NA	TGTGCCAGCAGTTTACCGTCCCCCGACTACACCTTC	CASSLPSPDYTF
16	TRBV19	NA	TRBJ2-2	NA	TGTGCCAGTACTATCTCATCAAACAGGAACACCGGGGAGCTGTTTTTT	CASTISSNRNTGELFF
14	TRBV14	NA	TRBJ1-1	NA	TGTGCCAGCAGCCAATTAGGACGCGACACTGAAGCTTTCTTT	CASSQLGRDTEAFF
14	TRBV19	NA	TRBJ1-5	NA	TGTGCCAGTAGGACTACAGGAGGCAATCAGCCCCAGCATTTT	CASRTTGGNQPQHF
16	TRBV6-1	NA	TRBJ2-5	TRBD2	TGTGCCAGCAGTGAAGCGCTCGCTAGCGGGGGAGAGACCCAGTACTTC	CASSEALASGGETQYF
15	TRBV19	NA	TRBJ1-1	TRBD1	TGTGCCAGTAGTCCGGACAGGGGGCTGAACACTGAAGCTTTCTTT	CASSPDRGLNTEAFF
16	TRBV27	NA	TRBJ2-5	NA	TGTGCCAGCAGTTTATACGGGGACTCAAGAGGAGAGACCCAGTACTTC	CASSLYGDSRGETQYF
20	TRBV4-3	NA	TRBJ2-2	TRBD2	TGCGCCAGCAGCCAGCATGCGGGACTAGCGGGGGGCCGGAACACCGGGGAGCTGTTTTTT	CASSQHAGLAGGRNTGELFF
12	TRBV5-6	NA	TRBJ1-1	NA	TGTGCCAGCAGCTTGGAGCCATTGGAAGCTTTCTTT	CASSLEPLEAFF
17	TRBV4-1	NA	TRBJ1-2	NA	TGCGCCAGCAGCCAAGATCGACCGGAAGGCCCCTTCTATGGCTACACCTTC	CASSQDRPEGPFYGYTF
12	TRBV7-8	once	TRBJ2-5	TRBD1	TGTGCCAGCAGCTTAGGGGGGACAGGGGAGTACTTC	CASSLGGTGEYF
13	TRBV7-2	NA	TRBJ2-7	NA	TGTGCCAGCAGCCGTCTTGGGGGGTACGAGCAGTACTTC	CASSRLGGYEQYF
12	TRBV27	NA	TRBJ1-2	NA	TGTGCCAGCAGTTCAGGGAACTATGGCTACACCTTC	CASSSGNYGYTF
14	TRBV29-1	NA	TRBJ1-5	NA	TGCAGCGTTGAATCGGGAGAGGGCAATCAGCCCCAGCATTTT	CSVESGEGNQPQHF
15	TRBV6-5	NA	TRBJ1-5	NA	TGTGCCAGCACTACCGGAACAGGGACAAATCAGCCCCAGCATTTT	CASTTGTGTNQPQHF
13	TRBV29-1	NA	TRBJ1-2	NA	TGCAGCGTTGGGCCTACACCACGGAATGGCTACACCTTC	CSVGPTPRNGYTF
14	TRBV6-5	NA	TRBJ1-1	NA	TGTGCCAGCAGTTACTCCACAGGGATCACTGAAGCTTTCTTT	CASSYSTGITEAFF
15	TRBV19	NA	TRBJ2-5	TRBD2	TGTGCCAGTAGAGCGGGACTAGCGGACCAAGAGACCCAGTACTTC	CASRAGLADQETQYF
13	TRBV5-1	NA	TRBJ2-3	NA	TGCGCCAGCAGCTTGTGGTCGGGAGATACGCAGTATTTT	CASSLWSGDTQYF
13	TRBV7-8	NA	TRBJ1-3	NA	TGTGCCAGCAGCTTGGGACCTGGAAACACCATATATTTT	CASSLGPGNTIYF
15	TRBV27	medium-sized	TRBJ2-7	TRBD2	TGTGCCAGCAGTTTAGGGTCTAGCGGGGTAGCCGAGCAGTACTTC	CASSLGSSGVAEQYF
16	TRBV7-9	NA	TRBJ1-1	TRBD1	TGTGCCAGCAGCCGCAACAGGGGCGCCATGAACACTGAAGCTTTCTTT	CASSRNRGAMNTEAFF
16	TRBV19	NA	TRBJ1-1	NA	TGTGCCAGTAGTATAGGACTAACTGCCATGAACACTGAAGCTTTCTTT	CASSIGLTAMNTEAFF
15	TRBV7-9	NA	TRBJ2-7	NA	TGTGCCAGCAGCCTCGGCGGAGGCAGGGGCTACGAGCAGTACTTC	CASSLGGGRGYEQYF
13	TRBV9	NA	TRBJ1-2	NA	TGTGCCAGCAGCGATCCAGGGAGCTATGGCTACACCTTC	CASSDPGSYGYTF
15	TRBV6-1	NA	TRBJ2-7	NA	TGTGCCAGCAGTGAGGGCCTGGACACAACCTACGAGCAGTACTTC	CASSEGLDTTYEQYF
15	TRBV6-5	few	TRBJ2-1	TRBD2	TGTGCCAGCAGTTACGGGGAGGGAGGTTGGAATGAGCAGTTCTTC	CASSYGEGGWNEQFF
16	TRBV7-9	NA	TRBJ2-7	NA	TGTGCCAGCAGCTCCCCACCAGGGTCTAGTTCCTACGAGCAGTACTTC	CASSSPPGSSSYEQYF
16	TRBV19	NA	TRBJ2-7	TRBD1	TGTGCCAGTAGTATAGTTGGGACAGGGGGCGCGGGCGAGCAGTACTTC	CASSIVGTGGAGEQYF
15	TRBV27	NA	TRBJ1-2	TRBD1	TGTGCCAGCACCCGGGACCCAGGGGGAAACTATGGCTACACCTTC	CASTRDPGGNYGYTF
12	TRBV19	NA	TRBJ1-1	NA	TGTGCCAGTAGTATAGGGAACACTGAAGCTTTCTTT	CASSIGNTEAFF
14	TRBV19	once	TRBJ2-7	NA	TGTGCCAGTAGTATAGTTCCCAGTTCCTACGAGCAGTACTTC	CASSIVPSSYEQYF
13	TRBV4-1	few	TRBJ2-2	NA	TGCGCCAGCAGCCAAGAGAACACCGGGGAGCTGTTTTTT	CASSQENTGELFF
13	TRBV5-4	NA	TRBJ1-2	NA	TGTGCCAGCAGCTTATCCACAGGGTATGGCTACACCTTC	CASSLSTGYGYTF
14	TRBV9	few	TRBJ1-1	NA	TGTGCCAGCAGCGGGGGGGGCGCGAGCACTGAAGCTTTCTTT	CASSGGGASTEAFF
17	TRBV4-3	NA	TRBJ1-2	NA	TGCGCCAGCAGCCAAGACAGTTCCGCAGGAGGAAGCTATGGCTACACCTTC	CASSQDSSAGGSYGYTF
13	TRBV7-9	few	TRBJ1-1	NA	TGTGCCAGCAGCTTAGTAGGGAACACTGAAGCTTTCTTT	CASSLVGNTEAFF
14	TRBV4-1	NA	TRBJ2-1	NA	TGCGCCAGCAGCCAAGTTCAGCGGTACAATGAGCAGTTCTTC	CASSQVQRYNEQFF
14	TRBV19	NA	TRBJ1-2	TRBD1	TGTGCCAGTATGAAAACAGGGGGCGCGGATGGCTACACCTTC	CASMKTGGADGYTF